The 31 T cell receptor beta chains listed next were all sequenced from one sample in a study of Graves' ophthalmopathy and Graves' hyperthyroidism. As the template, RNA transcripts were used to amplify TCR beta CDR3 regions. First-round RT-PCR relied on HTBI primers, and a second-round multiplex PCR came next. TCRdb recomputed calls from the multiplex PCR reads with MiXCR, one row per CDR3 protein. This repertoire shows approximately 160,000 distinct CDR3 sequences, about 40% found once; its top ten account for under 7%. The specimen was peripheral blood. The receptors come from a woman aged 40 to 50 with Graves' ophthalmopathy.

This chain joins TRBV12-3 or TRBV12-4 and TRBJ2-5; D gene ambiguous. The CDR3 has 12 residues. Trimming left V 5 bases short and J 5 bases short, with 9 bases between. Here the CDR3 DNA reads TGTGCCAGCAGTCCGGTCAAGGAGACCCAGTACTTC. Its translation: CASSPVKETQYF.

The J gene is TRBJ1-1, the V gene TRBV6-1; 7 positions match TRBD1. This CDR3 contains 16 residues. V trimming: 5 bases; J trimming: 1 base; junction bases outside the gene matches: 10. Germline lookup yields CDR1 MNHNS and CDR2 SASEGT. CDR3: CASSLRGGSRNTEAFF. CDR3 DNA sequence: TGTGCCAGCAGTCTCAGGGGGGGAAGTCGGAACACTGAAGCTTTCTTT.

The chain recombines TRBV5-1 with TRBJ1-1; D is ambiguous. This CDR3 is built from 15 residues. Germline V gene lookup returns CDR1 SGHRS and CDR2 YFSETQ. Trimming took 3 bases from V and 1 from J, leaving 13 bases between them. Written as DNA, the CDR3 is TGCGCCAGCAGCTCGGGGTGGCTGGGGAACACTGAAGCTTTCTTT. This translates into CASSSGWLGNTEAFF. Using reference TRBV5-1 and TRBJ1-1 for the parts outside the CDR3, the full variable domain is KAGVTQTPRYLIKTRGQQVTLSCSPISGHRSVSWYQQTPGQGLQFLFEYFSETQRNKGNFPGRFSGRQFSNSRSEMNVSTLELGDSALYLCASSSGWLGNTEAFFGQGTRLTVV.

Ten or more counts support this clonotype. The CDR3: CASSQVTARGSYNSPLHF. The CDR3 coding sequence is TGCGCCAGCAGCCAAGTAACCGCGAGGGGATCCTATAATTCACCCCTCCACTTT. The chain carries TRBV4-3 and TRBJ1-6; D might be TRBD1 (5 bases). V was trimmed by 1 base and J by 1 base, leaving 14 bases between them. The CDR3 contains 18 residues. Germline loops: CDR1 LGHNA, CDR2 YSLEER.

This clonotype was seen at least ten times. The CDR3 is CASSEQPSGELFF. The CDR3 nucleotides read TGTGCCAGCAGTGAACAGCCTTCCGGGGAGCTGTTTTTT. The chain employs TRBV6-4 and TRBJ2-2; D gene uncertain. Trimming took 3 bases from V and 6 from J, leaving 8 bases between them. Germline values: CDR1 MRHNA, CDR2 SNTAGT. CDR3 length: 13 amino acids.

This clonotype was observed many times. V is TRBV24-1 and J is TRBJ2-2; D is possibly TRBD1 (6 bases). Germline CDR1 is KGHDR and CDR2 is SFDVKD. V lost 6 bases and J 2 bases, leaving 9 bases between the germline ends. The CDR3 runs to 14 residues. Here the CDR3 DNA reads TGTGCCACCAGTACAGGGACAAACACCGGGGAGCTGTTTTTT. Amino acids: CATSTGTNTGELFF.

This clonotype was recorded many times. The V gene is TRBV20-1, the J gene TRBJ1-2; TRBD1 aligns across 7 bases. V shed 5 bases and J 10 bases; nucleotides not matched to a gene: 7. The length of the CDR3 is 11 residues. Germline V gene sequence: CDR1 DFQATT, CDR2 SNEGSKA (reference sequence). CDR3 nucleotide sequence: TGCAGTGCTTCAAGTGGGACAGCCTACACCTTC. It specifies CSASSGTAYTF.

This clonotype was recorded at least ten times. The V gene is TRBV20-1, the J gene TRBJ1-5; 9 bases align to TRBD1. V shed 4 bases and J 7 bases; nucleotides not matched to a gene: 5. The CDR3 is 13 amino acids. Germline V gives CDR1 DFQATT, CDR2 SNEGSKA (reference sequence). The chain's CDR3 is CSAITGGGQPQHF. CDR3 DNA sequence: TGCAGTGCTATTACAGGGGGCGGCCAGCCCCAGCATTTT.

This clonotype has a count of ten or more. The chain links TRBV20-1 to TRBJ1-2, with 7 bases fitting TRBD1. The germline gives CDR1 DFQATT, CDR2 SNEGSKA (reference sequence). The CDR3 extends over 14 amino acids. Germline trimming cut 2 bases from V and 6 bases from J; bases unmatched to any gene: 9. The CDR3 nucleotides read TGCAGTGCTAGATCCCAGACAGGGTTGGATGGCTACACCTTC. Translated: CSARSQTGLDGYTF.

This clonotype was found a few times. This rearrangement joins TRBV19 to TRBJ1-3; TRBD1 might be the D (5 bases). V gave up 6 bases and J gave up 0 bases, with 9 bases separating them. Germline CDR1 LNHDA, CDR2 SQIVND (reference sequence). This CDR3 is 14 amino acids long. CDR3 region: CASSRGTSGNTIYF. The CDR3 nucleotides read TGTGCCAGTAGCCGAGGGACCTCTGGAAACACCATATATTTT.

The chain couples TRBV6-2 or TRBV6-3 to TRBJ2-3; a weak D match, TRBD1 (6 bases). Trimming pared 0 bases from V and 0 bases from J, leaving 10 bases between. The germline V gene encodes CDR1 MNHEY and CDR2 SVGEGT. The CDR3 spans 16 residues. In nucleotides, the CDR3 is TGTGCCAGCAGTTACTCCCCCCAGGGGAGCACAGATACGCAGTATTTT. The encoded protein is CASSYSPQGSTDTQYF.

This chain joins TRBV6-1 and TRBJ1-5; D perhaps matches TRBD1 (5 bases). CDR1 and CDR2 from the germline V gene are MNHNS and SASEGT. The CDR3 spans 15 residues. V was shortened by 5 bases and J by 3 bases, with 14 bases between the two germline ends. CDR3 in DNA: TGTGCCAGCAGTAAAACAGGAATACACAATCAGCCCCAGCATTTT. This translates into CASSKTGIHNQPQHF.

This sequence joins TRBV28 and TRBJ2-5; TRBD2 matches 14 bases. This CDR3 comprises 14 residues. Trimming at V came to 7 bases and at J to 5 bases, leaving 3 bases not matched to a gene. The germline gives CDR1 MDHEN, CDR2 SYDVKM. CDR3: CASNRLAGGETQYF. CDR3 nucleotides: TGTGCCAGCAATCGACTAGCGGGAGGGGAGACCCAGTACTTC.

This clonotype was detected ten times or more. This chain connects TRBV28 to TRBJ1-2, with D perhaps TRBD1 (5 bases). CDR1 is MDHEN, CDR2 SYDVKM, per germline. The CDR3 covers 14 residues. V lost 7 bases, J lost 4 bases, and 16 bases lay in between. The CDR3 DNA reads as TGTGCCAGCATGGGGGGAACAATTACCTATGGCTACACCTTC. This translates into CASMGGTITYGYTF.

This clonotype was counted many times. This chain joins TRBV7-2 and TRBJ2-5, with unresolved D. CDR1 and CDR2 (germline): SGHTA, FQGNSA. The CDR3 contains 13 residues. Trimming took 3 bases from V and 1 from J, leaving 6 bases between them. CDR3 sequence: CASSFSPQETQYF. The CDR3 DNA follows: TGTGCCAGCAGCTTTTCACCCCAAGAGACCCAGTACTTC.

This clonotype was picked up many times. CDR3 sequence: CASSGPTGGVRTEAFF. The CDR3 nucleotides read TGTGCCAGTAGTGGCCCCACAGGGGGGGTCCGCACTGAAGCTTTCTTT. The chain is built from TRBV19 and TRBJ1-1; TRBD1 aligns across 8 bases. The V gene end was trimmed by 5 bases and the J gene end by 4 bases; junction bases not matched to a gene: 12. This CDR3 is 16 amino acids long. In germline, CDR1 is LNHDA, CDR2 SQIVND (reference sequence).

This clonotype was counted between two and nine times. The rearrangement joins TRBV6-5 to TRBJ2-5; D might be TRBD1 (6 bases). There are 14 residues in the CDR3. Trimming stripped 6 bases from V and 5 bases from J, with 16 bases between. Germline CDR1 reads MNHEY; CDR2 reads SVGAGI. DNA of the CDR3: TGTGCCAGCAGCCAAGGACAGTCATGGGAGACCCAGTACTTC. It yields the protein CASSQGQSWETQYF.

This clonotype was seen ten or more times. This rearrangement joins TRBV20-1 to TRBJ2-2, with 11 bases identical to TRBD2. V lost 6 bases, J lost 3 bases, and 9 bases stayed unmatched. CDR1 DFQATT and CDR2 SNEGSKA come from the germline V gene (reference sequence). The CDR3 covers 16 residues. In nucleotides, the CDR3 is TGCAGTGCAGTACTAGCGGGAGTTAAGGACACCGGGGAGCTGTTTTTT. Its translation: CSAVLAGVKDTGELFF.

Only one count was recorded for this clonotype. The rearrangement uses TRBV19 and TRBJ1-5; no clear D gene. V was trimmed by 3 bases and J by 3 bases, leaving 9 bases between them. This CDR3 has 14 amino acids. Germline V lookup: CDR1 LNHDA, CDR2 SQIVND (reference sequence). The CDR3 is CASSIVGTNQPQHF. Written as DNA, the CDR3 is TGTGCCAGTAGTATTGTTGGTACCAATCAGCCCCAGCATTTT.

This clonotype was seen only a few times. The chain employs TRBV28 and TRBJ2-5; TRBD1 is a possible D gene (6 bases). CDR3 length: 11 amino acids. Germline loops: CDR1 MDHEN, CDR2 SYDVKM. The V end was cut by 6 bases, the J end by 10 bases, with 12 bases between. CDR3 sequence (DNA): TGTGCCAGCAGCAGAACAGGGTACCAGTACTTC. Its protein product is CASSRTGYQYF.

This clonotype was recorded many times. The genes are TRBV27 and TRBJ2-6; 7 bases are shared with TRBD1. CDR3 length equals 14 residues. Per germline, CDR1 MNHEY and CDR2 SMNVEV (reference sequence). After removal of 6 bases from V and 3 bases from J, the junction contained 2 bases not matched to a gene. The CDR3 coding sequence is TGTGCCAGCAGAAGGGGGCTTGGGGCCAACGTCCTGACTTTC. It encodes CASRRGLGANVLTF.

This chain connects TRBV30 to TRBJ1-1; D gene uncertain. V lost 4 bases and J 3 bases, leaving 9 bases between the germline ends. Per germline, CDR1 GTSNPN and CDR2 SVGIG (reference sequence). CDR3 size: 12 residues. CDR3 DNA: TGTGCCTGGAACTTTGGGGACACTGAAGCTTTCTTT. It yields the protein CAWNFGDTEAFF.

This clonotype was found many times. J is TRBJ1-5 and V is TRBV6-5; a weak D match, TRBD1 (5 bases). The CDR3 spans 15 residues. Between the trimmed V and J ends, which lost 6 bases and 4 bases, there was a span of 16 bases. The germline gives CDR1 MNHEY, CDR2 SVGAGI. CDR3 nucleotides: TGTGCCAGCAGGACAGAGTGGGGGAAAAATCAGCCCCAGCATTTT. Protein product: CASRTEWGKNQPQHF.

This clonotype was seen once. V gene TRBV27 combines with J gene TRBJ1-1; D is unresolved. Germline CDR1 MNHEY, CDR2 SMNVEV (reference sequence). This CDR3 is 15 amino acids long. V was clipped by 1 base and J by 8 bases, with 17 bases between them. The CDR3 here is CASSLYGIPGLEAFF. DNA for the CDR3: TGTGCCAGCAGTTTATACGGCATCCCTGGCTTAGAAGCTTTCTTT.

This clonotype was picked up many times. The chain couples TRBV2 to TRBJ1-2, with 11 bases lining up with TRBD1. The V gene end was trimmed by 7 bases and the J gene end by 4 bases; junction bases not matched to a gene: 5. The CDR3 contains 14 residues. Looked up from germline, CDR1 is SNHLY and CDR2 is FYNNEI. CDR3 in amino acids: CASTNGQGAYGYTF. CDR3 sequence (DNA): TGTGCCAGCACTAACGGACAGGGGGCCTATGGCTACACCTTC.

The chain carries TRBV12-3 or TRBV12-4 and TRBJ2-7; 8 bases map to TRBD2. With V trimmed by 5 bases and J by 6 bases, 15 bases remained unmatched. The CDR3 totals 16 residues. CDR3 region: CASSTQTSAHGGEQYF. The CDR3 coding sequence is TGTGCCAGCAGTACCCAGACTAGCGCCCATGGGGGCGAGCAGTACTTC.

This clonotype occurred many times. The chain links TRBV6-1 to TRBJ1-6, with a possible D match to TRBD1 (5 bases). This CDR3 is 16 amino acids long. Germline V gene data show CDR1 as MNHNS and CDR2 as SASEGT. V gave up 2 bases and J gave up 10 bases, with 18 bases separating them. The chain's CDR3 is CASSERVAGYGSPLHF. In DNA form, the CDR3 reads TGTGCCAGCAGTGAAAGGGTGGCAGGGTATGGATCACCCCTCCACTTT.

This clonotype was detected ten times or more. The CDR3 here is CASSLGPGTSGYEQYF. The CDR3 nucleotides are TGTGCCAGCAGTTTAGGCCCCGGGACTAGCGGGTACGAGCAGTACTTC. The rearrangement links TRBV28 to TRBJ2-7, with TRBD2 matching over 12 bases. J gave up 4 bases and V 2 bases, and 6 bases lay outside the gene matches. Germline CDR1 and CDR2: MDHEN and SYDVKM. CDR3 length equals 16 residues.

This clonotype was picked up many times. J is TRBJ2-2 and V is TRBV19, with a tentative D call TRBD1 (6 bases). The V and J ends lost 9 bases and 0 bases respectively, with 8 bases between them. The CDR3 sequence is 13 residues long. Germline V gives CDR1 LNHDA, CDR2 SQIVND (reference sequence). CDR3 coding DNA: TGTGCCAGCCGGACAGCGAACACCGGGGAGCTGTTTTTT. It encodes CASRTANTGELFF.

The V gene is TRBV6-1, the J gene TRBJ2-7, with TRBD2 identical over 7 bases. From germline, CDR1 is MNHNS and CDR2 SASEGT. The CDR3 spans 15 residues. V lost 5 bases to trimming and J lost 1 base; unmatched junction nucleotides: 8. As DNA, the CDR3 is TGTGCCAGCAGTCTTGGACTAGTAGGGTCCTACGAGCAGTACTTC. Translated, it gives CASSLGLVGSYEQYF.

This clonotype was counted many times. This chain connects TRBV7-8 to TRBJ1-5, with D possibly being TRBD1 (5 bases). This CDR3 contains 15 residues. Between the trimmed V and J ends, which lost 5 bases and 6 bases, there was a span of 17 bases. Germline V gene sequence: CDR1 SGHVS, CDR2 FQNEAQ. The CDR3 spells CASSNRERRGQPQHF. The CDR3 DNA follows: TGTGCCAGCAGCAACCGGGAGCGAAGGGGTCAGCCCCAGCATTTT.